Here is one TCR beta chain with its context. Into CD45RA+ naive and CD45RA-negative memory subsets, the CD4+ cells were split. This entry comes from a study of shared clonotypes between healthy human individuals. Trimming took off 3 bases at V and 2 bases at J, with 14 bases between the two ends. Germline CDR1 MDHEN, CDR2 SYDVKM. The CDR3 runs to 15 residues. Here immunoSEQ multiplex PCR was the method, and the copy in TCRdb shows in-frame clones only, minus some. In the table there are approximately 1,500,000 clones, roughly 96% of which are singletons. The sequence came from a man aged 25-40 years in good health. Sequenced input: naive CD4+ T cells sorted from blood. Specified subset: CD45RA+ positively selected. J is TRBJ2-7 and V is TRBV28; the D is unclear. The CDR3: CASSFSPDRTYEQYF. CDR3 DNA: TGTGCCAGCAGTTTCTCCCCGGACCGCACCTACGAGCAGTACTTC.